Below, one T cell receptor beta chain is given with its context. Treatment given: oral pan-JAK inhibitor, 5-10 mg twice daily. V lost 3 bases and J lost 1; bases outside the gene matches: 7. Germline values: CDR1 SNHLY, CDR2 FYNNEI. The CDR3 covers 16 residues. RNA extraction was followed by reverse transcription into cDNA, which acted as the sequencing template. Some clones are missing from TCRdb's copy, which holds only in-frame ones; the method was immunoSEQ multiplex PCR. Seen here are more than 90,000 clones, roughly 58% observed once, and the top ten hold 30%. The data are from a study of CD8+ T cells in alopecia areata.

The sequencing here drew on CD8+ T cells sorted from blood, taken at week 4, from a patient treated with tofacitinib. The V call is TRBV2, the J call TRBJ2-7; TRBD2 matches 9 bases. This TCR came from a human donor with alopecia areata. CDR3 sequence (DNA): TGTGCCAGCAGTGACCCGGAGCGGGGGGCTTCCTACGAGCAGTACTTC. This translates into CASSDPERGASYEQYF. The complete variable domain, with remaining parts taken from reference TRBV2 and TRBJ2-7, reads EPEVTQTPSHQVTQMGQEVILRCVPISNHLYFYWYRQILGQKVEFLVSFYNNEISEKSEIFDDQFSVERPDGSNFTLKIRSTKLEDSAMYFCASSDPERGASYEQYFGPGTRLTVT.